This entry features one T cell receptor beta chain sequence. What it recognizes is unknown. The data stem from a study of cytomegalovirus exposure and HLA in healthy donors. This CDR3 region has 15 residues. The trim removed 2 bases at V and 3 bases at J, leaving 4 bases unmatched. Germline V lookup: CDR1 SGHDT, CDR2 YYEEEE. Overall study results and limits: Researchers left out some V segments, among them TRBV6-2 and TRBV6-3, as indistinguishable. An analysis done earlier found most TCR beta V segments productive about 87% or about 30% of the time.

Both 60 Vbeta primers and 13 Jbeta primers went into the PCR. TCRdb's copy holds only in-frame clones and misses some; the assay was immunoSEQ multiplex PCR. This table holds 120,000 to 150,000 clones, about 82% found once. This TCR came from a woman in her thirties or forties in good health and CMV-seropositive. The material sequenced was PBMCs. J is TRBJ1-5 and V is TRBV5-6; 8 nucleotides line up with TRBD1. DNA of the CDR3: TGTGCCAGCAGCTTAGGGACAGGCTTCAATCAGCCCCAGCATTTT. The encoded protein is CASSLGTGFNQPQHF.